The source of this T cell receptor (beta chain) is a study of technical replicates of blood from several donors. Profiled with immunoSEQ multiplex PCR; TCRdb holds only in-frame clones, not every one. The repertoire holds approximately 75,000 clones, approximately 97% seen once, with approximately 0.2% in the top ten. From germline, CDR1 is KGHSH and CDR2 LQKENI. The CDR3 totals 14 residues. Trimming removed 2 bases at V and 7 bases at J, with 14 bases between. The chain recombines TRBV18 with TRBJ1-2, with D maybe TRBD1 (6 bases). Sequencing was done on a sample of T cells isolated from PBMCs. This receptor was obtained from a human donor in good health. Here the CDR3 DNA reads TGTGCCAGCTCACCAGGGGGCGAGAGGAGTGGCTACACCTTC. Translation gives CASSPGGERSGYTF.